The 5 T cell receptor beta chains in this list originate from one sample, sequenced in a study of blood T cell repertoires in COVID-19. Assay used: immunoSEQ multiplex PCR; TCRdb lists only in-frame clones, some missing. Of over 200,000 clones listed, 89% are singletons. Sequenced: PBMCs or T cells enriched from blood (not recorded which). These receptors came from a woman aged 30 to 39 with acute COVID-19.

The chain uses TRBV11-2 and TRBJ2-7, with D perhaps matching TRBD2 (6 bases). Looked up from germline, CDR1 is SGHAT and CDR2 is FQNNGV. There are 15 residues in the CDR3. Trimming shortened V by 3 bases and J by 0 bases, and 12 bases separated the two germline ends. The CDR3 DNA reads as TGTGCCAGCAGCTTCGGGGCGGGGAGCTCCTACGAGCAGTACTTC. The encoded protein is CASSFGAGSSYEQYF.

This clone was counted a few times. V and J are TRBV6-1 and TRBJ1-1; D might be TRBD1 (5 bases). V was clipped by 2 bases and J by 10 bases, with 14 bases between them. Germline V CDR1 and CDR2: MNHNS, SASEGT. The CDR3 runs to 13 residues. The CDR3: CASSERARVVAFF. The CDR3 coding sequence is TGTGCCAGCAGTGAAAGGGCCAGGGTTGTAGCTTTCTTT.

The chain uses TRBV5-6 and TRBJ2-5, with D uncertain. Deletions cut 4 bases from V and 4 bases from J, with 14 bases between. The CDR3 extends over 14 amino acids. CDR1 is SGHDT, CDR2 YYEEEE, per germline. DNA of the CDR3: TGTGCCAGCAGCCCCTCTGTCTCCGGAGAGACCCAGTACTTC. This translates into CASSPSVSGETQYF.

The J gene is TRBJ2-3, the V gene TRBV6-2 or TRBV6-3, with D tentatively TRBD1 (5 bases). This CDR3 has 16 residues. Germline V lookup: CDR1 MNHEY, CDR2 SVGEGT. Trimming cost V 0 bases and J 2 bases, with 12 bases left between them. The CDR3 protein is CASSYSTTELTDTQYF. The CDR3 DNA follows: TGTGCCAGCAGTTACTCGACGACAGAGCTCACAGATACGCAGTATTTT.

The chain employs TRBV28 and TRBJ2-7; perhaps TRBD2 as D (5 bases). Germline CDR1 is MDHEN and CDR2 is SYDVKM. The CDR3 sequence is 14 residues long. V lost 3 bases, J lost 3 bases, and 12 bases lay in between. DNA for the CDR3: TGTGCCAGCAGTTTGAGTGACGGGGTCTACGAGCAGTACTTC. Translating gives CASSLSDGVYEQYF. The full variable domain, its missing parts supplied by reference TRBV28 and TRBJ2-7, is DVKVTQSSRYLVKRTGEKVFLECVQDMDHENMFWYRQDPGLGLRLIYFSYDVKMKEKGDIPEGYSVSREKKERFSLILESASTNQTSMYLCASSLSDGVYEQYFGPGTRLTVT.